This TCR beta chain was retrieved from a study of blood T cell repertoires in COVID-19. Study-wide background: Specimens from acute and convalescent COVID-19 originated in the United States, Italy and Spain.

Using immunoSEQ multiplex PCR, the repertoire was profiled, and TCRdb retains in-frame clones only, with some absent. This table has 130,000 or so clones, around 88% appearing once. Germline V gene data show CDR1 as SGHRS and CDR2 as YFSETQ. The CDR3 contains 18 residues. V was clipped by 3 bases and J by 4 bases; unmatched bases: 16. This TCR was sampled from a woman aged 55-69 years with acute or convalescent COVID-19. The chain joins TRBV5-1 to TRBJ1-2; 9 bases match TRBD1. The specimen was peripheral blood. CDR3 in DNA: TGCGCCAGCAGCTCAAGCGGGACAGGGCGATTCACCGCCTATGGCTACACCTTC. Its translation: CASSSSGTGRFTAYGYTF.